The clone carrying this TCR beta chain showed up many times. Its antigen is not known. At one boundary the junction diverges from the germline segment, which might be a read error. This record belongs to a study of CD8 T cells in ankylosing spondylitis. Study observations and caveats: Those disease-linked clones were CD8+; they were also relatively rare in peripheral blood. Prior work had noted some motif variants in reactive arthritis blood and synovial fluid. Blood from ankylosing spondylitis patients appeared to carry a characteristic roughly 8-variant TCR beta motif.

The CDR3 spans 8 residues. The V gene's germline CDR1 is LGHNT and CDR2 FRNRAP. Using quantitative 5'-RACE with molecular barcodes, the authors made TCR beta libraries. TCRdb processed the 5' RACE reads anew with MiXCR; each CDR3 protein has one entry. The table includes under 300,000 distinct CDR3 sequences, more than 9% detected once. The origin of this receptor is a male donor with ankylosing spondylitis or in good health (not recorded which). The material sequenced was blood, either unsorted or a sorted T cell fraction (not recorded which). This chain uses TRBV12-5 with TRBJ2-5; TRBD1 is a possible D gene (5 bases). As DNA, the CDR3 is TGTGCTAGTAGGGGTGGGCACTTC. This sequence encodes CASRGGHF.